This TCR beta chain is from a study of regulatory T cells in long-lasting Graves disease. On the study more broadly: Positive TSH receptor antibodies alongside over 5 years of antithyroid drugs were what marked Graves' disease as persistent.

Only a few counts were recorded for this clonotype. Its matching antigen is unknown. The CDR3 length is 14 residues. V gave up 6 bases and J gave up 0 bases, with 12 bases separating them. Per germline, CDR1 SGHRS and CDR2 YFSETQ. Described time point: persistent/refractory GD, antithyroid drugs over 5 years with positive TRAb. The TCR library was made from RNA extracted from PBMCs. Broader study findings: Persistent disease was characterized by preferential usage of TRBV28, TRBJ1-2 and TRBJ2-5.

Combining iRepertoire HTBI primers with Arm-PCR of CDR3 regions, the authors built TCR beta libraries. One entry per CDR3 protein, called by TCRdb with MiXCR from the multiplex PCR reads. The table lists roughly 470,000 distinct CDR3 sequences, under 25% of them singletons, with 7% to 10% in the top ten. The TCR comes from a female donor with Graves disease. The rearrangement uses TRBV5-1 and TRBJ1-1; tentatively, D is TRBD1 (5 bases). The input for sequencing was peripheral blood mononuclear cells (PBMCs), taken when the disease was refractory, from a patient treated with antithyroid drugs. Here the CDR3 DNA reads TGCGCCAGCAAGGAAGTGGACATGAACACTGAAGCTTTCTTT. It specifies CASKEVDMNTEAFF.